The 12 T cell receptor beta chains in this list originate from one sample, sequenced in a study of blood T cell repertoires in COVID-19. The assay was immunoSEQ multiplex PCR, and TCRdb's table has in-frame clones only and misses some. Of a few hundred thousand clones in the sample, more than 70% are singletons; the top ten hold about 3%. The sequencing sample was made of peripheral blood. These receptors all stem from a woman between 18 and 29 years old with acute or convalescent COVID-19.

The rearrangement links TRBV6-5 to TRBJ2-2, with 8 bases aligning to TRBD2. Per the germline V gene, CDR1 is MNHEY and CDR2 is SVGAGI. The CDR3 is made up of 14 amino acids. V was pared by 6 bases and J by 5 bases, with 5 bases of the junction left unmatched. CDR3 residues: CASRGTRGTGELFF. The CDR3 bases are TGTGCCAGCAGGGGGACTAGAGGAACCGGGGAGCTGTTTTTT.

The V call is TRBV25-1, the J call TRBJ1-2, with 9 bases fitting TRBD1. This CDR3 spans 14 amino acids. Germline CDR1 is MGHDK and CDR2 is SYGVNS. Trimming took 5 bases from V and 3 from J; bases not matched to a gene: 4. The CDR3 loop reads CASSNRDRDYGYTF. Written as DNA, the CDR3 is TGTGCCAGCAGTAACCGGGACAGGGACTATGGCTACACCTTC.

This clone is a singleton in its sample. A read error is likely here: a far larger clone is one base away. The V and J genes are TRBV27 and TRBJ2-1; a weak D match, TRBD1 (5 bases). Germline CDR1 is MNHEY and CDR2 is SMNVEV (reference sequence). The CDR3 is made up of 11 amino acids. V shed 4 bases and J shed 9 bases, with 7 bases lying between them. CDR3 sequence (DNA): TGTGCCAGCAGTTGGGGCGGTGAGCAGTTCTTC. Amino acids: CASSWGGEQFF.

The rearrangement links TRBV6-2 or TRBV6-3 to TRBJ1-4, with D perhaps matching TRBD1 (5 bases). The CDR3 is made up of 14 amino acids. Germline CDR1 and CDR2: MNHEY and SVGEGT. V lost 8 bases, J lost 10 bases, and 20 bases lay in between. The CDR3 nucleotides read TGTGCCAGCCGCCAGAGGACAACCGGGGGAAAACTGTTTTTT. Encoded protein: CASRQRTTGGKLFF.

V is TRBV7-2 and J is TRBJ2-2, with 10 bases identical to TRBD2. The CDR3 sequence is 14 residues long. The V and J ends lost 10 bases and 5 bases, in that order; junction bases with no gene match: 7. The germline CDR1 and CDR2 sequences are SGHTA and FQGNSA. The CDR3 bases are TGTGCCACAGGGACTAGCGTAGGGACCGGGGAGCTGTTTTTT. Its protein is CATGTSVGTGELFF.

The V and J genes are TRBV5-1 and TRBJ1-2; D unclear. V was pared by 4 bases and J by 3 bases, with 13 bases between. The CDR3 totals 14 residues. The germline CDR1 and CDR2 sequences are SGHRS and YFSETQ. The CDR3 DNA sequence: TGCGCCAGCAGCCCTGGCCCGCCTGACTATGGCTACACCTTC. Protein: CASSPGPPDYGYTF.

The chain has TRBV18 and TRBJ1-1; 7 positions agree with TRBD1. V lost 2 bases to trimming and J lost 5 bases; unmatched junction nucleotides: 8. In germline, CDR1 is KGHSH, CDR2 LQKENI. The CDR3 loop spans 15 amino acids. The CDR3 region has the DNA TGTGCCAGCTCACCAGTGGCAGGGGGAAGTACTGAAGCTTTCTTT. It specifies CASSPVAGGSTEAFF.

The DNA for the CDR3 is TGCAGTGCTATCACAAACACTGAAGCTTTCTTT. It codes for CSAITNTEAFF. The chain has TRBV20-1 and TRBJ1-1; D remains ambiguous. CDR1 and CDR2 (germline): DFQATT, SNEGSKA (reference sequence). The CDR3 consists of 11 residues. V dropped 4 bases and J dropped 2 bases, with 5 bases sitting between them.

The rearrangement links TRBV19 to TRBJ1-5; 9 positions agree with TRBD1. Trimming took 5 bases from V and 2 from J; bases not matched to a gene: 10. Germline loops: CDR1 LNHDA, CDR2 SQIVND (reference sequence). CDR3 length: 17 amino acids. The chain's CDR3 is CASSLGTGSFGNQPQHF. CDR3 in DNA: TGTGCCAGTAGTTTAGGGACAGGGAGTTTTGGCAATCAGCCCCAGCATTTT.

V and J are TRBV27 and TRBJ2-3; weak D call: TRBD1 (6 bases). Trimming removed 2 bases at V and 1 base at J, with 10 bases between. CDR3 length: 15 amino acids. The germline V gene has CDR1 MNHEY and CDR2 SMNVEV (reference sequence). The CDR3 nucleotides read TGTGCCAGCAGTTTAGAACAGGGAGGCACAGATACGCAGTATTTT. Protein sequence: CASSLEQGGTDTQYF.

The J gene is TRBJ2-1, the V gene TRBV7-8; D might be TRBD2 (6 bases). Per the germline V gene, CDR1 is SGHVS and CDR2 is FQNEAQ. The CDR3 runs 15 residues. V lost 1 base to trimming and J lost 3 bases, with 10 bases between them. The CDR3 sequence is CASSLEASVYNEQFF. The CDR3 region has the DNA TGTGCCAGCAGCTTAGAAGCTAGCGTCTACAATGAGCAGTTCTTC.

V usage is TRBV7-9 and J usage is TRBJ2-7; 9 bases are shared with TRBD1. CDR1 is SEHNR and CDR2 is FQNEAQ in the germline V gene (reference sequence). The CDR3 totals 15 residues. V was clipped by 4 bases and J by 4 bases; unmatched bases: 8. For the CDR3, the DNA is TGTGCCAGCAGCTCCTCAGACAGGGGGGTTTACGAGCAGTACTTC. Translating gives CASSSSDRGVYEQYF. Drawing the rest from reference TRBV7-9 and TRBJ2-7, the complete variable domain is DTGVSQNPRHKITKRGQNVTFRCDPISEHNRLYWYRQTLGQGPEFLTYFQNEAQLEKSRLLSDRFSAERPKGSFSTLEIQRTEQGDSAMYLCASSSSDRGVYEQYFGPGTRLTVT.